This TCR beta chain was found in a study of long-term antiretroviral therapy in people with HIV. The assay used was immunoSEQ (version v3.0), run at survey level. Generated by immunoSEQ multiplex PCR, the TCRdb table keeps only in-frame clones and is missing some. Of about 17,000 clones listed, 70% to 80% are singletons. The germline V gene encodes CDR1 SGHNT and CDR2 YYREEE (reference sequence). The trim removed 1 base at V and 1 base at J, leaving 11 bases unmatched. This CDR3 comprises 18 residues. The J gene is TRBJ2-1, the V gene TRBV5-4; 7 nucleotides agree with TRBD2. Sequences were derived from unsorted PBMCs, sampled at the start of antiretroviral therapy. This receptor was taken from a man aged 30 to 45 with HIV. For the CDR3, the DNA is TGTGCCAGCAGCTTGCTCGATATAGCGGGCCTATCCTACAATGAGCAGTTCTTC. Residues: CASSLLDIAGLSYNEQFF.